A single sample is the source of the 14 T cell receptor beta chains below, sequenced in a study of blood T cells in healthy people across ages. Next came a second PCR, run for about 7 to 12 cycles, which used a sample-barcoded 5' primer along with a J-beta primer mix. TCRdb independently ran MiXCR on the 5' RACE reads; one entry per CDR3 protein. Of around 1,700,000 distinct CDR3 sequences in the sample, roughly 27% are singletons; the top ten hold 6.5% to 8.5%. Sequencing was performed on blood. Receptor source: a woman aged 25-40 years in good health.

This clonotype occurred a few times. The chain uses TRBV9 and TRBJ2-5; D gene uncertain. Germline CDR1 SGDLS, CDR2 YYNGEE. Trimming stripped 3 bases from V and 13 bases from J, with 25 bases between. The CDR3 runs 15 residues. CDR3 nucleotides: TGTGCCAGCAGCGAGGCAGACTTTAGCACAGATACGCGGTACTTC. Translated, it gives CASSEADFSTDTRYF.

The chain recombines TRBV15 with TRBJ2-1; 7 bases align to TRBD2. Trimming took 6 bases from V and 4 from J; bases not matched to a gene: 3. Germline-derived CDR1 and CDR2 are LNHNV and YYDKDF (reference sequence). The CDR3 extends over 13 amino acids. This chain's CDR3 is CATRASGYNEQFF. The CDR3 DNA sequence: TGTGCCACCAGGGCTAGCGGTTACAATGAGCAGTTCTTC.

The chain has TRBV12-3 or TRBV12-4 and TRBJ2-2; TRBD2 aligns across 7 bases. V shed 5 bases and J 6 bases; nucleotides not matched to a gene: 12. CDR3 length: 16 residues. CDR3 region: CASSPRSAGDAGELFF. The CDR3 coding sequence is TGTGCCAGCAGTCCACGGTCGGCGGGAGACGCCGGGGAGCTGTTTTTT.

This clonotype was observed a handful of times. This chain joins TRBV12-3 or TRBV12-4 and TRBJ1-2; D perhaps matches TRBD1 (5 bases). Between the trimmed V and J ends, which lost 7 bases and 8 bases, there was a span of 14 bases. The CDR3 is 12 amino acids. CDR3 residues: CASTQGPAGYTF. In DNA form, the CDR3 reads TGTGCCAGCACCCAGGGACCGGCGGGCTACACCTTC.

The sample holds many counts of this clonotype. V is TRBV20-1 and J is TRBJ2-7; D is unclear. V was pared by 0 bases and J by 2 bases, with 5 bases between. This CDR3 has 12 amino acids. Germline V gene lookup returns CDR1 DFQATT and CDR2 SNEGSKA (reference sequence). The CDR3 sequence: CSARDSPYEQYF. CDR3 nucleotide sequence: TGCAGTGCTAGAGATTCCCCCTACGAGCAGTACTTC.

Concerning this clonotype itself: A much more abundant neighbour one base away suggests this may be a read error. The V call is TRBV7-9, the J call TRBJ2-1; 7 nucleotides line up with TRBD1. The CDR3 totals 15 residues. The J segment lost 10 bases and the V segment lost 1 base, leaving 10 bases of the junction unmatched. Germline CDR1 SEHNR, CDR2 FQNEAQ (reference sequence). CDR3 nucleotide sequence: TGTGCCAGCAGCTTAGAGTCAGGGGGAACCTACGAGCAGTTCTTC. Amino acid sequence: CASSLESGGTYEQFF.

A word on this clonotype: At one of its ends the junction is not consistent with the germline gene, which may arise from a read error. V and J are TRBV2 and TRBJ2-5; D gene ambiguous. The CDR3 is 13 residues long. Germline lookup yields CDR1 SNHLY and CDR2 FYNNEI. CDR3 bases: TGTGCTAGCAGTCTAAACGGAAAAGAGACCCAGTACTTC. It translates to CASSLNGKETQYF.

This clonotype was found a few times. The rearrangement links TRBV25-1 to TRBJ1-2, with 7 bases lining up with TRBD1. Germline V gene sequence: CDR1 MGHDK, CDR2 SYGVNS. The CDR3 contains 13 residues. With 7 bases clipped from V and 6 bases from J, the junction kept 8 bases outside the gene matches. Here the CDR3 DNA reads TGTGCCAGCACCAACCCAGGGGGTAATGGCTACACCTTC. This codes for CASTNPGGNGYTF.

The table lists this clonotype with many counts. This rearrangement joins TRBV5-6 to TRBJ2-5; unclear D gene. V lost 0 bases and J lost 5, with 14 bases in between. This CDR3 is 15 amino acids long. Germline lookup yields CDR1 SGHDT and CDR2 YYEEEE. In nucleotides, the CDR3 is TGTGCCAGCAGCTTGGTCACGGGCGTTTGGGAGACCCAGTACTTC. Its translation is CASSLVTGVWETQYF. The full variable domain, completed using reference TRBV5-6 and TRBJ2-5, is DAGVTQSPTHLIKTRGQQVTLRCSPKSGHDTVSWYQQALGQGPQFIFQYYEEEERQRGNFPDRFSGHQFPNYSSELNVNALLLGDSALYLCASSLVTGVWETQYFGPGTRLLVL.

This clonotype was seen many times. V usage is TRBV20-1 and J usage is TRBJ2-1; 8 bases align to TRBD2. Germline V lookup: CDR1 DFQATT, CDR2 SNEGSKA (reference sequence). This CDR3 is built from 11 residues. The junction had 1 base not matched to a gene; V was cut back by 3 bases and J by 9 bases. The chain's CDR3 is CSASGRGEQFF. CDR3 DNA: TGCAGTGCTAGCGGGAGGGGTGAGCAGTTCTTC.

At least ten counts were recorded for this clonotype. The chain combines TRBV7-2 with TRBJ2-3; 8 bases line up with TRBD2. The CDR3 extends over 15 amino acids. Per germline, CDR1 SGHTA and CDR2 FQGNSA. V was pared by 5 bases and J by 5 bases, with 9 bases of the junction left unmatched. This chain's CDR3 is CASSTTSVRGDTQYF. The DNA of the CDR3 is TGTGCCAGCAGCACGACTAGCGTTAGGGGAGATACGCAGTATTTT.

This clonotype has just a few counts. The CDR3 DNA reads TGCGCCAGCAATCGAGCGGGGGGGCTGTCCTACGAGCAGTACTTC. Amino acid sequence: CASNRAGGLSYEQYF. J is TRBJ2-7 and V is TRBV5-1, with 10 bases lining up with TRBD2. CDR1 SGHRS and CDR2 YFSETQ come from the germline V gene. There are 15 residues in the CDR3. After removal of 6 bases from V and 1 base from J, the junction contained 7 bases not matched to a gene. Variable domain in full (rest from reference TRBV5-1 and TRBJ2-7): KAGVTQTPRYLIKTRGQQVTLSCSPISGHRSVSWYQQTPGQGLQFLFEYFSETQRNKGNFPGRFSGRQFSNSRSEMNVSTLELGDSALYLCASNRAGGLSYEQYFGPGTRLTVT.

This clonotype was counted many times. The chain combines TRBV28 with TRBJ2-6; D might be TRBD2 (7 bases). Germline V CDR1 and CDR2: MDHEN, SYDVKM. The germline V and J ends were trimmed by 6 bases and 4 bases, with 19 bases remaining between them. There are 17 residues in the CDR3. This CDR3 reads CASSLRRGATGANVLTF. The CDR3 bases are TGTGCCAGCAGCCTACGTCGGGGGGCGACGGGGGCCAACGTCCTGACTTTC.

Many counts were recorded for this clonotype. This CDR3 reads CASSPPGTGSYEQYF. CDR3 nucleotides: TGTGCCAGCAGTCCCCCCGGGACAGGGTCCTACGAGCAGTACTTC. The V call is TRBV7-9, the J call TRBJ2-7; TRBD1 matches at 9 bases. The CDR3 sequence is 15 residues long. Germline CDR1 and CDR2: SEHNR and FQNEAQ (reference sequence). After removal of 6 bases from V and 1 base from J, the junction contained 7 bases not matched to a gene.